Each of the 3 T cell receptor beta chains below was sequenced from the same sample in a study of immune cell composition in non-small cell lung cancer. The assay was immunoSEQ multiplex PCR, and TCRdb's table has in-frame clones only and misses some. This table holds about 7,000 clones, about three quarters found once. Specimen: lung tumor tissue. The source of these receptors is a human donor with non-small cell lung cancer.

This chain joins TRBV5-1 and TRBJ2-7; D gene uncertain. This CDR3 has 17 amino acids. The germline V gene has CDR1 SGHRS and CDR2 YFSETQ. V lost 1 base and J 0 bases, leaving 17 bases between the germline ends. This chain's CDR3 is CASSLNIDTSGSYEQYF. The CDR3 nucleotides are TGCGCCAGCAGCTTGAATATCGATACCTCAGGCTCCTACGAGCAGTACTTC.

The V gene is TRBV27, the J gene TRBJ1-3; D perhaps matches TRBD1 (5 bases). The germline V gene encodes CDR1 MNHEY and CDR2 SMNVEV (reference sequence). CDR3 length: 14 residues. V gave up 6 bases and J gave up 0 bases, with 9 bases separating them. Here the CDR3 reads CASSAGYSGNTIYF. The CDR3 DNA reads as TGTGCCAGCAGCGCAGGGTACTCTGGAAACACCATATATTTT.

This clone showed up just a few times. This rearrangement joins TRBV28 to TRBJ1-6; possible D gene TRBD1, 6 bases. The CDR3 runs 16 residues. The V end was cut by 6 bases, the J end by 5 bases, with 17 bases between. Germline CDR1 reads MDHEN; CDR2 reads SYDVKM. The CDR3 DNA is TGTGCCAGCAGACCCGAAGGGGGGGAGGATAATTCACCCCTCCACTTT. It encodes CASRPEGGEDNSPLHF.